A single sample gave rise to the 25 T cell receptor beta chains below, sequenced in a study of T cell responses to AZD1222 COVID-19 vaccine. The data were produced by immunoSEQ multiplex PCR, yet TCRdb's version contains in-frame clones alone and is incomplete. The table lists 110,000 to 150,000 clones, 90% to 95% of them singletons. This specimen consisted of peripheral blood, obtained after recovery from COVID-19. All receptors derive from an adult who had recovered from COVID-19.

The chain has TRBV28 and TRBJ2-7; 9 positions agree with TRBD2. The CDR3 consists of 16 residues. Germline CDR1 MDHEN, CDR2 SYDVKM. J gave up 5 bases and V 8 bases, and 16 bases lay outside the gene matches. DNA of the CDR3: TGTGCCAGCGCCCTGGCCCGGGCGGGAGGGCCGGACGAGCAGTACTTC. Protein product: CASALARAGGPDEQYF.

V is TRBV30 and J is TRBJ2-7, with 8 bases identical to TRBD2. This CDR3 is 13 amino acids long. After removal of 3 bases from V and 5 bases from J, the junction contained 6 bases not matched to a gene. Germline V gene data show CDR1 as GTSNPN and CDR2 as SVGIG (reference sequence). The CDR3 reads CAWRGLGGHEQYF. DNA of the CDR3: TGTGCCTGGAGGGGACTAGGAGGCCACGAGCAGTACTTC.

The gene calls are TRBV19 and TRBJ1-5, with D uncertain. The CDR3 is 15 residues long. Germline assignment: CDR1 LNHDA and CDR2 SQIVND (reference sequence). The ends were cut back, 1 base at V and 4 bases at J, with 11 bases in the middle. The CDR3 loop reads CASSIVPDANQPQHF. The CDR3 DNA reads as TGTGCCAGTAGTATAGTTCCGGATGCAAATCAGCCCCAGCATTTT.

The CDR3 region is CASSYVDSGANVLTF. CDR3 bases: TGTGCCAGCAGTTACGTCGACTCTGGGGCCAACGTCCTGACTTTC. V usage is TRBV6-2 or TRBV6-3 and J usage is TRBJ2-6; D not resolved. This CDR3 spans 15 amino acids. Trimming removed 2 bases at V and 0 bases at J, with 5 bases between. Germline V gene sequence: CDR1 MNHEY, CDR2 SVGEGT.

The CDR3 DNA sequence: TGTGCCAGCAGTCGAGCGGGAGTCTACTACGAGCAGTACTTC. Its translation is CASSRAGVYYEQYF. This chain uses TRBV25-1 with TRBJ2-7; 8 bases fit TRBD2. This CDR3 spans 14 amino acids. Losses at the gene ends were 5 bases for V and 3 bases for J; bases not matched to a gene: 6. Germline V gene sequence: CDR1 MGHDK, CDR2 SYGVNS.

This chain joins TRBV19 and TRBJ2-2, with 8 bases that match TRBD2. The germline CDR1 and CDR2 sequences are LNHDA and SQIVND (reference sequence). The V and J ends lost 6 bases and 4 bases, in that order; junction bases with no gene match: 4. The CDR3 covers 14 residues. The CDR3 protein is CASRRTSSTGELFF. The CDR3 coding sequence is TGTGCCAGTAGACGGACTAGCTCCACCGGGGAGCTGTTTTTT. Based on the CDR3 plus reference TRBV19 and TRBJ2-2, the full variable domain is DGGITQSPKYLFRKEGQNVTLSCEQNLNHDAMYWYRQDPGQGLRLIYYSQIVNDFQKGDIAEGYSVSREKKESFPLTVTSAQKNPTAFYLCASRRTSSTGELFFGEGSRLTVL.

The chain links TRBV7-2 to TRBJ1-3; D gene ambiguous. The V end was cut by 6 bases, the J end by 8 bases, with 17 bases between. This CDR3 is built from 14 residues. Germline-derived CDR1 and CDR2 are SGHTA and FQGNSA. For the CDR3, the DNA is TGTGCCAGCAGAGAAAGTAGGTCCACGGACACCATATATTTT. Residues: CASRESRSTDTIYF.

The gene calls are TRBV9 and TRBJ2-5, with D maybe TRBD1 (5 bases). The V gene lost 3 bases and the J gene lost 7 bases, with 19 bases spanning the gap. Germline lookup yields CDR1 SGDLS and CDR2 YYNGEE. This CDR3 is 15 amino acids long. The CDR3 is CASSAPQVDTGTQYF. The CDR3 DNA reads as TGTGCCAGCAGCGCCCCTCAAGTGGACACCGGGACCCAGTACTTC.

This chain links TRBV10-3 with TRBJ2-6, with D possibly TRBD1 on 5 matching bases. Germline-derived CDR1 and CDR2 are ENHRY and SYGVKD. This CDR3 is built from 14 residues. With 2 bases removed from V and 6 bases from J, the gap between germline ends came to 8 bases. The CDR3: CAISEAGKANVLTF. In nucleotides, the CDR3 is TGTGCCATCAGTGAGGCAGGGAAGGCCAACGTCCTGACTTTC.

The chain recombines TRBV7-9 with TRBJ1-2; 7 bases match TRBD1. Trimming removed 1 base from V and 7 bases from J; junction bases left unmatched: 9. Germline assignment: CDR1 SEHNR and CDR2 FQNEAQ (reference sequence). This CDR3 is built from 15 residues. This CDR3 reads CASSLGALGQFGYTF. The CDR3 nucleotides are TGTGCCAGCAGCTTAGGGGCCCTGGGACAGTTTGGCTACACCTTC.

The chain carries TRBV7-2 and TRBJ2-7; TRBD2 is a possible D gene (5 bases). V lost 0 bases, J lost 3 bases, and 9 bases lay in between. The CDR3 consists of 14 residues. CDR1 is SGHTA and CDR2 is FQGNSA in the germline V gene. Written as DNA, the CDR3 is TGTGCCAGCAGCTTAGCCGACGGGAACTACGAGCAGTACTTC. Its translation is CASSLADGNYEQYF.

The V call is TRBV7-8, the J call TRBJ1-4; TRBD1 is a possible D gene (5 bases). Deletions cut 0 bases from V and 3 bases from J, with 11 bases between. Germline CDR1 and CDR2: SGHVS and FQNEAQ. CDR3 length: 16 amino acids. CDR3 loop: CASSLARWTPNEKLFF. The CDR3 nucleotides read TGTGCCAGCAGCTTAGCGAGGTGGACACCTAATGAAAAACTGTTTTTT.

The CDR3 nucleotides are TGTGCCAGCTCACCCGCTAGCGGGTCCTACAATGAGCAGTTCTTC. It codes for CASSPASGSYNEQFF. V usage is TRBV18 and J usage is TRBJ2-1; 8 nucleotides line up with TRBD2. With V trimmed by 3 bases and J by 1 base, 2 bases remained unmatched. Germline V gene sequence: CDR1 KGHSH, CDR2 LQKENI. This CDR3 contains 15 residues.

The chain has TRBV27 and TRBJ2-7, with a weak D call TRBD2 (6 bases). The CDR3 covers 14 residues. CDR1 and CDR2 (germline): MNHEY, SMNVEV (reference sequence). Trimming shortened V by 3 bases and J by 2 bases, and 11 bases separated the two germline ends. Here the CDR3 DNA reads TGTGCCAGCAGTTTCGGAGGGGCCGCCTACGAGCAGTACTTC. This gives the protein CASSFGGAAYEQYF.

This clone was found once. The rearrangement links TRBV27 to TRBJ1-1; tentatively, D is TRBD1 (5 bases). Germline V gene lookup returns CDR1 MNHEY and CDR2 SMNVEV (reference sequence). The length of the CDR3 is 15 residues. Trimming shortened V by 6 bases and J by 1 base, and 15 bases separated the two germline ends. CDR3 DNA sequence: TGTGCCAGCAGCCGCCACACAGGCGCGAACACTGAAGCTTTCTTT. Translated, it gives CASSRHTGANTEAFF.

The gene calls are TRBV19 and TRBJ1-5, with D perhaps TRBD1 (6 bases). The V end was cut by 7 bases, the J end by 2 bases, with 15 bases between. CDR3 size: 15 residues. Germline-derived CDR1 and CDR2 are LNHDA and SQIVND (reference sequence). For the CDR3, the DNA is TGTGCCAGTAAAGGGGCCCCAGGGGGCAATCAGCCCCAGCATTTT. Protein product: CASKGAPGGNQPQHF.

The chain links TRBV28 to TRBJ2-3; D may be TRBD2 (5 bases). The germline V gene has CDR1 MDHEN and CDR2 SYDVKM. The CDR3 loop spans 16 amino acids. V lost 4 bases and J 2 bases, leaving 16 bases between the germline ends. The CDR3 sequence is CASSSLPLDSTDTQYF. CDR3 nucleotides: TGTGCCAGCAGTTCCTTACCCCTGGACTCCACAGATACGCAGTATTTT.

This chain uses TRBV30 with TRBJ2-7, with 7 bases lining up with TRBD1. The V gene end was trimmed by 2 bases and the J gene end by 5 bases; junction bases not matched to a gene: 3. Germline CDR1 is GTSNPN and CDR2 is SVGIG (reference sequence). The CDR3 loop spans 12 amino acids. The CDR3 DNA reads as TGTGCCTGGAGTAACAGGGGAAACGAGCAGTACTTC. Encoded protein: CAWSNRGNEQYF.

The rearrangement links TRBV7-3 to TRBJ2-3, with D hard to call. The CDR3 runs to 14 residues. The V gene lost 0 bases and the J gene lost 2 bases, with 6 bases spanning the gap. The germline gives CDR1 SGHTA, CDR2 FQGTGA. CDR3 sequence reads: CASSLTGTTDTQYF. CDR3 sequence (DNA): TGTGCCAGCAGCTTAACGGGAACCACAGATACGCAGTATTTT.

This chain joins TRBV20-1 and TRBJ2-7, with a possible D match to TRBD2 (6 bases). V shed 3 bases and J shed 5 bases, with 17 bases lying between them. CDR3 length: 14 amino acids. CDR1 is DFQATT, CDR2 SNEGSKA, per germline (reference sequence). The CDR3 region has the DNA TGCAGTGCTAGTTCCGGGAGAAATTCCCACGAGCAGTACTTC. It yields the protein CSASSGRNSHEQYF.

The CDR3: CASSLRQGADEQYF. DNA of the CDR3: TGCGCCAGCAGCTTAAGGCAGGGGGCCGACGAGCAGTACTTC. This sequence joins TRBV5-1 and TRBJ2-7; 8 positions agree with TRBD1. J gave up 5 bases and V 2 bases, and 6 bases lay outside the gene matches. The CDR3 extends over 14 amino acids. The V gene's germline CDR1 is SGHRS and CDR2 YFSETQ.

The rearrangement links TRBV5-1 to TRBJ2-7; 7 nucleotides line up with TRBD2. Germline CDR1 is SGHRS and CDR2 is YFSETQ. V was clipped by 7 bases and J by 5 bases; unmatched bases: 15. The CDR3 runs to 15 residues. The CDR3 sequence is CASSPGGSGGDEQYF. For the CDR3, the DNA is TGCGCCAGCTCCCCTGGCGGGAGCGGTGGGGACGAGCAGTACTTC.

V gene TRBV10-3 combines with J gene TRBJ2-7; D remains ambiguous. V gave up 4 bases and J gave up 3 bases, with 7 bases separating them. Germline lookup yields CDR1 ENHRY and CDR2 SYGVKD. This CDR3 has 12 residues. CDR3 protein: CAISGPFYEQYF. The CDR3 DNA follows: TGTGCCATCAGTGGGCCTTTCTACGAGCAGTACTTC.

The V and J genes are TRBV19 and TRBJ2-3; D unresolved. This CDR3 is built from 11 residues. The V gene's germline CDR1 is LNHDA and CDR2 SQIVND (reference sequence). With 5 bases removed from V and 4 bases from J, the gap between germline ends came to 4 bases. The DNA of the CDR3 is TGTGCCAGTAGTGTTTCAGATACGCAGTATTTT. It codes for CASSVSDTQYF.

This chain's CDR3 is CASSINLGLVADTQYF. The CDR3 DNA reads as TGTGCCAGTAGTATTAACCTTGGACTAGTAGCAGATACGCAGTATTTT. The rearrangement links TRBV19 to TRBJ2-3; 7 bases align to TRBD2. V gave up 3 bases and J gave up 4 bases; unmatched junction bases: 10. Germline V gives CDR1 LNHDA, CDR2 SQIVND (reference sequence). The CDR3 has 16 amino acids.